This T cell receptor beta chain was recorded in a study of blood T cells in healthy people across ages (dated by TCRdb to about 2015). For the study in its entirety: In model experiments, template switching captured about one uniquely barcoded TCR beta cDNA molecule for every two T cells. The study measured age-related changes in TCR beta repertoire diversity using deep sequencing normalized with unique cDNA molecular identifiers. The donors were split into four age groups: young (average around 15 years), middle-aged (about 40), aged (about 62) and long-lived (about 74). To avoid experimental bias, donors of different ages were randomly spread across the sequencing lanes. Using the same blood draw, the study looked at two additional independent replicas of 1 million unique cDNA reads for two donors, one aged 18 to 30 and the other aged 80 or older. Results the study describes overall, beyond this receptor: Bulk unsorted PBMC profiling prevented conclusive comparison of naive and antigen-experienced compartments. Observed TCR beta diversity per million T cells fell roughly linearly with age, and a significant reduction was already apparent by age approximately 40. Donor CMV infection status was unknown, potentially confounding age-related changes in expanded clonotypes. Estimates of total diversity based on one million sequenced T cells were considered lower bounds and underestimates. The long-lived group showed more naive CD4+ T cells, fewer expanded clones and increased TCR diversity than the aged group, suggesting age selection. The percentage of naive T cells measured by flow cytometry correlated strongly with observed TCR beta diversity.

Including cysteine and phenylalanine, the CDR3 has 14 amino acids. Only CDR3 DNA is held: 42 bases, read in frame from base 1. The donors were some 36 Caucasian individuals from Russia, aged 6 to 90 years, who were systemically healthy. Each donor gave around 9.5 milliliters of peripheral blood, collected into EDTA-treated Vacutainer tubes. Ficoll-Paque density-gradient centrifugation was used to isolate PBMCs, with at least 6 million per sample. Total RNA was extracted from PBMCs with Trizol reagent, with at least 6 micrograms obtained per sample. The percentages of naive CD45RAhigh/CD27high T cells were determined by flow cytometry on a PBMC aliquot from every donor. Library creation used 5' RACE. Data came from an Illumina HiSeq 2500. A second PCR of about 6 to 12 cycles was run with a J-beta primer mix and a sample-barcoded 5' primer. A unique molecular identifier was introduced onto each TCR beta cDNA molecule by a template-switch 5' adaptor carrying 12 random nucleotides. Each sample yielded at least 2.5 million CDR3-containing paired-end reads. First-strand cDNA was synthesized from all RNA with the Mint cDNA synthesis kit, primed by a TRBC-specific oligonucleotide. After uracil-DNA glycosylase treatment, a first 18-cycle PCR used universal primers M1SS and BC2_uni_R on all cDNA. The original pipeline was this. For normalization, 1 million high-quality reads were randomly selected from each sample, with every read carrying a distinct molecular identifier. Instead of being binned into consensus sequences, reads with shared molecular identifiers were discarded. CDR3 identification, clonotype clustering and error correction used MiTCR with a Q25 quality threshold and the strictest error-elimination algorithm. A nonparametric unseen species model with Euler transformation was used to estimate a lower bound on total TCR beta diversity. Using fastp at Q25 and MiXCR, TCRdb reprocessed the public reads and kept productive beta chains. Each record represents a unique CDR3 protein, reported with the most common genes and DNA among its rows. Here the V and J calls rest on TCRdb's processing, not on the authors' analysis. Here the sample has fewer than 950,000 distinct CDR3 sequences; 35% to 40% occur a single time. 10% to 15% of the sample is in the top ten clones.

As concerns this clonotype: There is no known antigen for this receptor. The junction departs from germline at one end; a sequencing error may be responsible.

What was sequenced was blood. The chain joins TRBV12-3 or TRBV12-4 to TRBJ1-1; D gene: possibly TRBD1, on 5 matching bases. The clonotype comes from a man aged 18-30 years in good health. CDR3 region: CASCLDTLNTEAFF. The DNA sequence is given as TGTGCCAGCTGTTTGGACACCCTGAACACTGAAGCTTTCTTT.